Sequencing of this TCR beta chain was carried out in a study of response to subunit inactivated influenza vaccine. Only a few counts were recorded for this clonotype. Its antigen is unknown. General observations from the study: Authors suggested few new T cells are recruited by each seasonal influenza vaccination.

The CDR3 totals 13 residues. Trimming took 6 bases from V and 7 from J, leaving 15 bases between them. TCRdb ran MiXCR on the RT-PCR reads and lists one entry per CDR3 protein. Of 650,000 to 800,000 distinct CDR3 sequences in the sample, less than 20% are singletons; the top ten hold roughly a tenth. The chain couples TRBV12-3 or TRBV12-4 to TRBJ1-1; D is undetermined. The sequencing here drew on PBMCs from blood, taken 4 to 6 days after vaccination. The clonotype originates from a man aged 50 or older who received an inactivated influenza vaccine. The CDR3, as DNA: TGTGCCAGCAGGTCCCGGGGTAACGGTGAAGCTTTCTTT. It yields the protein CASRSRGNGEAFF.